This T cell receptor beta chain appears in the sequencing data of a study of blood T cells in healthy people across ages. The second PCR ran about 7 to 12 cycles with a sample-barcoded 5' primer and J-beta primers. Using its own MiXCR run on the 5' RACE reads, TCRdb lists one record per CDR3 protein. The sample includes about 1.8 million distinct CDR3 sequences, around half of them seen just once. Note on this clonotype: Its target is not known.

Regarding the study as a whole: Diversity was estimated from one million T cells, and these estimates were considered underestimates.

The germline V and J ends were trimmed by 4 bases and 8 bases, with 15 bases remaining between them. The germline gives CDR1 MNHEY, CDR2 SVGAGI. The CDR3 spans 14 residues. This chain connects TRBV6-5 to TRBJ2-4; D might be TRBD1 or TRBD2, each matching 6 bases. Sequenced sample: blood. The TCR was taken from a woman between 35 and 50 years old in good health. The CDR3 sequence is CASSFLVRGDIQYF. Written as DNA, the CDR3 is TGTGCCAGCAGTTTCTTAGTGAGGGGGGACATTCAGTACTTC.